One sample yielded the 23 T cell receptor beta chains listed below, sequenced in a study of shared clonotypes between healthy human individuals. Assay: immunoSEQ multiplex PCR; the TCRdb copy retains only in-frame clones and omits some. The sample holds roughly 2.5 million clones, approximately 94% seen once. Sample: naive CD4+ T cells sorted from blood. Subset here: CD45RA+ positively selected. These receptors were collected from a man younger than 35 in good health.

V gene TRBV4-3 combines with J gene TRBJ2-1; 8 bases map to TRBD2. The ends lost 3 bases at V and 0 bases at J; junction bases unmatched: 4. CDR1 and CDR2 (germline): LGHNA, YSLEER. This CDR3 comprises 16 residues. The CDR3 coding sequence is TGCGCCAGCAGCCACGAGCGGGAGCCCTCCTACAATGAGCAGTTCTTC. Translating gives CASSHEREPSYNEQFF.

The chain uses TRBV5-1 and TRBJ1-2; 8 nucleotides align to TRBD1. Germline CDR1 is SGHRS and CDR2 is YFSETQ. The CDR3 runs to 15 residues. Unmatched junction bases numbered 9, after V lost 0 bases and J lost 8 bases. For the CDR3, the DNA is TGCGCCAGCAGCTTGGATCTCAGGGGGCGGAACGGCTACACCTTC. It translates to CASSLDLRGRNGYTF.

The chain links TRBV19 to TRBJ1-5; 12 bases align to TRBD1. The CDR3 length is 19 residues. Germline CDR1 is LNHDA and CDR2 is SQIVND (reference sequence). Trimming at V came to 5 bases and at J to 2 bases, leaving 13 bases not matched to a gene. Here the CDR3 reads CASSPSGQGAMGGNQPQHF. The CDR3 DNA sequence: TGTGCCAGTAGTCCCTCGGGACAGGGGGCGATGGGTGGCAATCAGCCCCAGCATTTT. Full variable domain (rest looked up from reference TRBV19 and TRBJ1-5): DGGITQSPKYLFRKEGQNVTLSCEQNLNHDAMYWYRQDPGQGLRLIYYSQIVNDFQKGDIAEGYSVSREKKESFPLTVTSAQKNPTAFYLCASSPSGQGAMGGNQPQHFGDGTRLSIL.

The V call is TRBV25-1, the J call TRBJ1-2; the match to TRBD1 covers 12 bases. The germline V gene encodes CDR1 MGHDK and CDR2 SYGVNS. Trimming took 9 bases from V and 4 from J; bases not matched to a gene: 3. This CDR3 comprises 13 residues. CDR3 in DNA: TGTGCCAGTGGGACAGGGGGCATCTATGGCTACACCTTC. It translates to CASGTGGIYGYTF.

The V gene is TRBV6-5, the J gene TRBJ1-2; 8 bases agree with TRBD1. There are 15 residues in the CDR3. CDR1 and CDR2 (germline): MNHEY, SVGAGI. The ends lost 2 bases at V and 5 bases at J; junction bases unmatched: 7. CDR3 DNA sequence: TGTGCCAGCAGTTACCTCACGGGACAGGCATATGGCTACACCTTC. Translation: CASSYLTGQAYGYTF.

The gene calls are TRBV11-2 and TRBJ2-2, with 8 nucleotides matching TRBD2. This CDR3 is built from 17 residues. V gave up 5 bases and J gave up 7 bases; unmatched junction bases: 15. Germline loops: CDR1 SGHAT, CDR2 FQNNGV. The CDR3 coding sequence is TGTGCCAGCAGCCCACTGAGCCTGACTAGCGCTGGCGGGGAGCTGTTTTTT. It specifies CASSPLSLTSAGGELFF.

Remarks on this clone: At one end the junction does not follow the germline gene, possibly because of a read error. The chain links TRBV30 to TRBJ2-3; 10 bases agree with TRBD2. This CDR3 is built from 19 residues. The germline gives CDR1 GTSNPN, CDR2 SVGIG (reference sequence). CDR3 residues: CAWSVSRTSGSRGTDTQFF. DNA of the CDR3: TGTGCCTGGAGTGTAAGTAGGACTAGCGGATCGCGGGGCACAGATACGCAGTTTTTT.

The chain links TRBV5-1 to TRBJ2-5; 8 bases match TRBD1. The CDR3 covers 15 residues. The trim removed 2 bases at V and 5 bases at J, leaving 8 bases unmatched. CDR1 and CDR2 from the germline V gene are SGHRS and YFSETQ. CDR3 region: CASSFGQGGDETQYF. As DNA, the CDR3 is TGCGCCAGCAGCTTCGGACAGGGCGGGGATGAGACCCAGTACTTC.

This clone was observed a single time. The rearrangement uses TRBV18 and TRBJ2-5; D call uncertain. Trimming cost V 1 base and J 1 base, with 10 bases left between them. The CDR3 sequence is 15 residues long. Germline values: CDR1 KGHSH, CDR2 LQKENI. The CDR3 coding sequence is TGTGCCAGCTCACCACTAGCCCACCCCCAAGAGACCCAGTACTTC. It encodes CASSPLAHPQETQYF.

The rearrangement uses TRBV30 and TRBJ2-5; D is perhaps TRBD1 (5 bases). Germline CDR1 is GTSNPN and CDR2 is SVGIG (reference sequence). V was shortened by 1 base and J by 4 bases, with 10 bases between the two germline ends. The length of the CDR3 is 13 residues. The CDR3 protein is CAWSDVRGETQYF. CDR3 DNA sequence: TGTGCCTGGAGTGACGTAAGGGGAGAGACCCAGTACTTC.

V is TRBV12-5 and J is TRBJ2-2, with a weak D call TRBD2 (5 bases). Germline values: CDR1 LGHNT, CDR2 FRNRAP. V lost 5 bases to trimming and J lost 5 bases, with 12 bases between them. The CDR3 consists of 14 residues. This CDR3 reads CASGTQPGTGELFF. The DNA for the CDR3 is TGTGCTAGTGGTACCCAACCGGGGACCGGGGAGCTGTTTTTT.

The CDR3 reads CASTRISSPDTQYF. The DNA for the CDR3 is TGTGCCAGCACTCGGATTTCCTCCCCAGATACGCAGTATTTT. The chain is built from TRBV2 and TRBJ2-3; no clear D. Germline CDR1 reads SNHLY; CDR2 reads FYNNEI. The CDR3 runs 14 residues. V lost 7 bases, J lost 4 bases, and 15 bases lay in between.

The V and J genes are TRBV18 and TRBJ1-1; D is undetermined. The CDR3 has 16 residues. V lost 2 bases to trimming and J lost 0 bases, with 13 bases between them. CDR1 is KGHSH, CDR2 LQKENI, per germline. DNA for the CDR3: TGTGCCAGCTCACCATCGGGTAATTCCCTGAACACTGAAGCTTTCTTT. Residues: CASSPSGNSLNTEAFF.

The CDR3 sequence: CASSLETSGTGGEKLFF. CDR3 in DNA: TGTGCCAGCAGCTTGGAAACCTCCGGGACAGGCGGGGAAAAACTGTTTTTT. The rearrangement joins TRBV5-6 to TRBJ1-4, with TRBD1 matching over 8 bases. With 0 bases clipped from V and 8 bases from J, the junction kept 12 bases outside the gene matches. In germline, CDR1 is SGHDT, CDR2 YYEEEE. The CDR3 contains 17 residues.

V and J are TRBV10-3 and TRBJ2-3; no clear D. The CDR3 runs 13 residues. The germline gives CDR1 ENHRY, CDR2 SYGVKD. V was clipped by 5 bases and J by 5 bases, with 11 bases between them. CDR3 nucleotides: TGTGCCATCAGTTCCCGGGTCGAAGATACGCAGTATTTT. Its translation: CAISSRVEDTQYF.

The rearrangement links TRBV7-8 to TRBJ2-5; tentative D call: TRBD1 (5 bases). Looked up from germline, CDR1 is SGHVS and CDR2 is FQNEAQ. This CDR3 is built from 12 residues. With 4 bases removed from V and 5 bases from J, the gap between germline ends came to 8 bases. The CDR3 here is CASSSAGETQYF. The CDR3 DNA reads as TGTGCCAGCAGCTCTGCAGGGGAGACCCAGTACTTC.

The genes are TRBV6-6 and TRBJ2-7, with D perhaps matching TRBD2 (6 bases). The CDR3 has 13 residues. CDR1 is MNHNY and CDR2 is SVGAGI in the germline V gene (reference sequence). V was pared by 2 bases and J by 3 bases, with 8 bases between. CDR3 sequence (DNA): TGTGCCAGCAGTTACGGGGACTTCTACGAGCAGTACTTC. Protein: CASSYGDFYEQYF.

The chain has TRBV7-9 and TRBJ1-6; 7 bases are a match to TRBD1. The germline gives CDR1 SEHNR, CDR2 FQNEAQ (reference sequence). There are 16 residues in the CDR3. J lost 10 bases, V lost 6 bases, and 15 bases had no gene match. This CDR3 reads CASRPSAGGKGSPLHF. CDR3 coding DNA: TGTGCCAGCAGGCCTTCCGCAGGGGGAAAGGGATCACCCCTCCACTTT.

This chain connects TRBV6-1 to TRBJ1-4, with TRBD1 identical over 10 bases. J gave up 10 bases and V 8 bases, and 13 bases lay outside the gene matches. CDR3 length: 15 amino acids. Germline CDR1 is MNHNS and CDR2 is SASEGT. The CDR3 is CASFSGGTGDAKLFF. CDR3 DNA sequence: TGTGCCAGCTTTTCGGGAGGGACAGGGGACGCAAAACTGTTTTTT.

CDR3 DNA sequence: TGCGCCAGCAGCCACGACAACAGGGAAGACTATGGCTACACCTTC. This sequence encodes CASSHDNREDYGYTF. This rearrangement joins TRBV5-1 to TRBJ1-2, with a weak D call TRBD1 (6 bases). The CDR3 is made up of 15 amino acids. Germline lookup yields CDR1 SGHRS and CDR2 YFSETQ. Trimming took off 4 bases at V and 3 bases at J, with 16 bases between the two ends.

V gene TRBV7-2 combines with J gene TRBJ1-6; 8 bases agree with TRBD1. The CDR3 has 17 residues. V lost 5 bases to trimming and J lost 6 bases; unmatched junction nucleotides: 12. Germline CDR1 is SGHTA and CDR2 is FQGNSA. The CDR3 region is CASSNIRLGQANSPLHF. The CDR3 DNA follows: TGTGCCAGCAGCAACATCCGGCTGGGACAGGCTAATTCACCCCTCCACTTT.

The chain has TRBV5-1 and TRBJ2-7; 9 bases are a match to TRBD2. V was clipped by 0 bases and J by 2 bases; unmatched bases: 6. Germline V CDR1 and CDR2: SGHRS, YFSETQ. The CDR3 sequence is 16 residues long. The chain's CDR3 is CASSLGMLAGPYEQYF. CDR3 DNA sequence: TGCGCCAGCAGCTTGGGTATGCTAGCGGGGCCCTACGAGCAGTACTTC. The full variable domain, in which reference TRBV5-1 and TRBJ2-7 provide the parts outside the CDR3, is KAGVTQTPRYLIKTRGQQVTLSCSPISGHRSVSWYQQTPGQGLQFLFEYFSETQRNKGNFPGRFSGRQFSNSRSEMNVSTLELGDSALYLCASSLGMLAGPYEQYFGPGTRLTVT.

The V and J genes are TRBV5-1 and TRBJ2-1; D tentatively reads TRBD1 or TRBD2 (5 bases each). This CDR3 comprises 16 residues. Trimming cost V 4 bases and J 3 bases, with 17 bases left between them. Germline loops: CDR1 SGHRS, CDR2 YFSETQ. CDR3 in DNA: TGCGCCAGCAGCCTGGGGACCGTCGTGCGCTACAATGAGCAGTTCTTC. This gives the protein CASSLGTVVRYNEQFF.